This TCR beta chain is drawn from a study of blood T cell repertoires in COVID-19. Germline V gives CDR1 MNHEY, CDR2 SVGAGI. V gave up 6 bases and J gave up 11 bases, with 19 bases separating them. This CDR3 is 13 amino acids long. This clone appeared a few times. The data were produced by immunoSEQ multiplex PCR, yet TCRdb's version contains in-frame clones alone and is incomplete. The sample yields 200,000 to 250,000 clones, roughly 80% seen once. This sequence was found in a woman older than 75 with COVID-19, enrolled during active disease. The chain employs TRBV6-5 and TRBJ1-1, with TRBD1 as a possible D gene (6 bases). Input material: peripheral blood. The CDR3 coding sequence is TGTGCCAGCAGCCAACAGGGTGGCGTTGGGGCTTTCTTT. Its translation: CASSQQGGVGAFF.